The 14 T cell receptor beta chains below all came from one sample that was sequenced in a study of shared clonotypes between healthy human individuals. Here immunoSEQ multiplex PCR was the method, and the copy in TCRdb shows in-frame clones only, minus some. This sample has approximately 1,000,000 clones; about 80% occur once, and the top ten carry 0.85% to 1%. The specimen sequenced was memory CD4+ T cells from PBMCs. This sample's subset: CD45RA-negative fraction. Receptors originate from a man aged 18-30 years in good health. Some clones in this sample may be carry-over from other donors' samples.

This clone has only one observation. This chain joins TRBV18 and TRBJ2-2; unclear D gene. V gave up 5 bases and J gave up 0 bases, with 1 base separating them. Germline V gene data show CDR1 as KGHSH and CDR2 as LQKENI. The CDR3 totals 12 residues. CDR3 residues: CASSANTGELFF. The CDR3, as DNA: TGTGCCAGCTCAGCGAACACCGGGGAGCTGTTTTTT.

The rearrangement links TRBV5-1 to TRBJ1-4; D may be TRBD1 (5 bases). CDR3 size: 15 residues. Per germline, CDR1 SGHRS and CDR2 YFSETQ. Trimming left V 4 bases short and J 0 bases short, with 10 bases between. The CDR3 reads CASSLQTATNEKLFF. The CDR3 DNA follows: TGCGCCAGCAGCCTACAGACAGCAACTAATGAAAAACTGTTTTTT.

There are a few counts of this clone. The chain is built from TRBV19 and TRBJ2-7, with D unresolved. There are 15 residues in the CDR3. The V gene lost 1 base and the J gene lost 2 bases, with 12 bases spanning the gap. CDR1 is LNHDA, CDR2 SQIVND, per germline (reference sequence). The CDR3, as DNA: TGTGCCAGTAGTATAGTTGAAGGCGGAGCCTACGAGCAGTACTTC. This translates into CASSIVEGGAYEQYF.

The CDR3 loop reads CASSEWSGGGPFLGYEQYF. The CDR3 nucleotides read TGTGCCAGCAGTGAATGGTCTGGGGGAGGTCCCTTCCTGGGATACGAGCAGTACTTC. V and J are TRBV2 and TRBJ2-7, with D possibly matching TRBD2 (6 bases). The V and J ends lost 2 bases and 4 bases respectively, with 27 bases between them. This CDR3 region has 19 residues. Germline V gives CDR1 SNHLY, CDR2 FYNNEI.

This clone was seen a handful of times. The rearrangement uses TRBV2 and TRBJ1-1, with a tentative D call TRBD1 (6 bases). This CDR3 is 14 amino acids long. Germline V gives CDR1 SNHLY, CDR2 FYNNEI. Deletions cut 5 bases from V and 6 bases from J, with 16 bases between. CDR3 sequence: CASSPNRVRSEAFF. CDR3 bases: TGTGCCAGCAGTCCGAACAGGGTTAGGTCTGAAGCTTTCTTT.

The chain links TRBV18 to TRBJ2-5; 8 bases are a match to TRBD2. The CDR3 runs 14 residues. After removal of 3 bases from V and 4 bases from J, the junction contained 4 bases not matched to a gene. Germline V gives CDR1 KGHSH, CDR2 LQKENI. CDR3 DNA sequence: TGTGCCAGCTCACCCAGCGGGAGTTCAGAGACCCAGTACTTC. It translates to CASSPSGSSETQYF.

The chain links TRBV12-5 to TRBJ1-1, with a possible D match to TRBD1 (6 bases). The CDR3 consists of 17 residues. CDR1 is LGHNT and CDR2 is FRNRAP in the germline V gene. The V and J ends lost 6 bases and 1 base respectively, with 21 bases between them. The CDR3, as DNA: TGTGCTAGTGGAGGTACAGGGTGGGGTTCCGCGAACACTGAAGCTTTCTTT. Translating gives CASGGTGWGSANTEAFF.

In its sample, this clone was seen once. The chain employs TRBV5-4 and TRBJ1-2; D may be TRBD1 (6 bases). The length of the CDR3 is 16 residues. The germline V gene has CDR1 SGHNT and CDR2 YYREEE (reference sequence). V lost 4 bases and J lost 4, with 20 bases in between. The CDR3 here is CASSHGTRPQVYGYTF. The CDR3 DNA reads as TGTGCCAGCAGCCACGGGACACGACCGCAAGTCTATGGCTACACCTTC.

This clone was counted a few times. The chain recombines TRBV11-2 with TRBJ2-5, with 10 bases fitting TRBD1. The closer fit of TRBJ2-7 to the DNA end suggests the J call may be wrong. This CDR3 has 16 amino acids. In germline, CDR1 is SGHAT, CDR2 FQNNGV. The chain's CDR3 is CASSLLRDRGPYEQYF. CDR3 DNA: TGTGCCAGCAGCTTACTCCGGGACAGGGGACCCTACGAGCAGTACTTC.

The chain couples TRBV29-1 to TRBJ1-5; 7 bases align to TRBD1. There are 13 residues in the CDR3. The germline gives CDR1 SQVTM, CDR2 ANQGSEA. With 5 bases clipped from V and 3 bases from J, the junction kept 4 bases outside the gene matches. In DNA, the CDR3 is TGCAGCGTTTTGGGACAGTTCAATCAGCCCCAGCATTTT. Its protein product is CSVLGQFNQPQHF.

The chain combines TRBV5-1 with TRBJ2-1; TRBD2 aligns across 12 bases. This CDR3 has 18 amino acids. Looked up from germline, CDR1 is SGHRS and CDR2 is YFSETQ. V was clipped by 2 bases and J by 7 bases; unmatched bases: 13. The CDR3 DNA follows: TGCGCCAGCAGCTTACGTAGTACCGGGACTAGCGGGTTAAATGAGCAGTTCTTC. It translates to CASSLRSTGTSGLNEQFF.

The V and J genes are TRBV27 and TRBJ2-5; TRBD1 aligns across 7 bases. The germline V gene encodes CDR1 MNHEY and CDR2 SMNVEV (reference sequence). The V segment lost 4 bases and the J segment 7 bases; nucleotides outside the gene matches: 6. CDR3 length: 13 amino acids. The CDR3 nucleotides are TGTGCCAGCAGTTCTGACAGGGAAGGGACCCAGTACTTC. It codes for CASSSDREGTQYF.

The V gene is TRBV7-2, the J gene TRBJ1-1; D is unresolved. CDR1 SGHTA and CDR2 FQGNSA come from the germline V gene. This CDR3 comprises 13 residues. Trimming pared 5 bases from V and 11 bases from J, leaving 18 bases between. Here the CDR3 reads CASSPRPARLAFF. The CDR3 bases are TGTGCCAGCAGCCCCCGGCCAGCGAGGTTGGCTTTCTTT.

The J gene is TRBJ1-5, the V gene TRBV18; D is perhaps TRBD1 (6 bases). V lost 6 bases to trimming and J lost 1 base, with 13 bases between them. CDR1 KGHSH and CDR2 LQKENI come from the germline V gene. The length of the CDR3 is 15 residues. The CDR3: CASSAHQGSNQPQHF. CDR3 sequence (DNA): TGTGCCAGCTCGGCCCATCAGGGGAGCAATCAGCCCCAGCATTTT.